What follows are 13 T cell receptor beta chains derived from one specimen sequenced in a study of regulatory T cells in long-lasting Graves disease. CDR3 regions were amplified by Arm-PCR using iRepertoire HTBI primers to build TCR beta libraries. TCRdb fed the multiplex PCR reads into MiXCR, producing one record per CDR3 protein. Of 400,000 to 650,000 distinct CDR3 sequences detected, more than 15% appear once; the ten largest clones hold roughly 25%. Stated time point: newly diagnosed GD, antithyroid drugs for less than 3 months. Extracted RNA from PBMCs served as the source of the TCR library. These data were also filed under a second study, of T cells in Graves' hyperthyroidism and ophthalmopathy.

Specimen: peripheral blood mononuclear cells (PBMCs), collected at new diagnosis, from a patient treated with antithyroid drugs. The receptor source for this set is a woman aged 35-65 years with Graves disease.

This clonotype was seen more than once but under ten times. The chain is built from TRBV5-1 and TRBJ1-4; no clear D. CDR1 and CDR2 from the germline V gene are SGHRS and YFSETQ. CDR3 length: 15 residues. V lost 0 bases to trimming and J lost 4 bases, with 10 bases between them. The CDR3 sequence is CASSLAHGLNEKLFF. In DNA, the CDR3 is TGCGCCAGCAGCTTGGCGCACGGCCTTAATGAAAAACTGTTTTTT. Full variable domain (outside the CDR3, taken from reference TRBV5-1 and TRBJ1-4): KAGVTQTPRYLIKTRGQQVTLSCSPISGHRSVSWYQQTPGQGLQFLFEYFSETQRNKGNFPGRFSGRQFSNSRSEMNVSTLELGDSALYLCASSLAHGLNEKLFFGSGTQLSVL.

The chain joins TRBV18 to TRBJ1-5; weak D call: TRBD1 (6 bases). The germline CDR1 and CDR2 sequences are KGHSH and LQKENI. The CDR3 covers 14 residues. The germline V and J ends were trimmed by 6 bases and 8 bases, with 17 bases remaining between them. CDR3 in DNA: TGTGCCAGCTCGCCGGTGGGGGCGGGGGAGCCCCAGCATTTT. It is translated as CASSPVGAGEPQHF.

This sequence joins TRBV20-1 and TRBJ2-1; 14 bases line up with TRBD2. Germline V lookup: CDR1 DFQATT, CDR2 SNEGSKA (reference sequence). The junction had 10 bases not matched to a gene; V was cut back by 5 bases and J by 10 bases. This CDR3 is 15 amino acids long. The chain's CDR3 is CSALPTSGGAGEQFF. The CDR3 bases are TGCAGTGCTCTCCCGACTAGCGGGGGGGCCGGGGAGCAGTTCTTC.

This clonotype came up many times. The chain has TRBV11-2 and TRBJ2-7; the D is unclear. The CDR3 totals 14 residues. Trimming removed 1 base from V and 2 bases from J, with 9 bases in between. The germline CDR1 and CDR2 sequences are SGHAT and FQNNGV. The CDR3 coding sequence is TGTGCCAGCAGCTTAGGGGCAGATCCCTACGAGCAGTACTTC. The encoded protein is CASSLGADPYEQYF.

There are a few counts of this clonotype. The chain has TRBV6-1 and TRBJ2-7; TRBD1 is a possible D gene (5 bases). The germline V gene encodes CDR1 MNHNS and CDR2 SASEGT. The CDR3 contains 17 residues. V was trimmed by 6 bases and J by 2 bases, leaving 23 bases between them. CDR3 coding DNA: TGTGCCAGCAGCTTAGGGCGGCTGGGGCAGCCACCCTACGAGCAGTACTTC. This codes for CASSLGRLGQPPYEQYF.

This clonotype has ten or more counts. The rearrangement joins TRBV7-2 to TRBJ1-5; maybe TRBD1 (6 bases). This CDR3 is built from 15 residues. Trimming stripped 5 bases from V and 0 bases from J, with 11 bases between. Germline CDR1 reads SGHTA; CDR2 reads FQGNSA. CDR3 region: CASSLDRYSNQPQHF. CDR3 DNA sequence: TGTGCCAGCAGCCTCGACAGGTATAGCAATCAGCCCCAGCATTTT.

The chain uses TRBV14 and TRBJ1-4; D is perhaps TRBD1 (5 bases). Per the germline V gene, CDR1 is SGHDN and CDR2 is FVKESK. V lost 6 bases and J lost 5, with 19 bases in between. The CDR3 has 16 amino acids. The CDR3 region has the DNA TGTGCCAGCAGTCGAGTGGGGACGGCATTAAATGAAAAACTGTTTTTT. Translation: CASSRVGTALNEKLFF.

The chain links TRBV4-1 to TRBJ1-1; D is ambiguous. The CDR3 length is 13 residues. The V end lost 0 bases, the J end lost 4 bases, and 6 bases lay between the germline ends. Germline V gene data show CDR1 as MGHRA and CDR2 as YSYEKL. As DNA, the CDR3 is TGCGCCAGCAGCCAAGACAAACGCACTGAAGCTTTCTTT. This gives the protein CASSQDKRTEAFF.

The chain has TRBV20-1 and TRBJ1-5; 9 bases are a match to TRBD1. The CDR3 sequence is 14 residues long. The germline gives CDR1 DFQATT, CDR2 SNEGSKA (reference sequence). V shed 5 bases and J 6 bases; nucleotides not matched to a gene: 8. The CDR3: CSAGLGQGFQPQHF. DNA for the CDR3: TGCAGTGCTGGCCTCGGACAGGGGTTTCAGCCCCAGCATTTT.

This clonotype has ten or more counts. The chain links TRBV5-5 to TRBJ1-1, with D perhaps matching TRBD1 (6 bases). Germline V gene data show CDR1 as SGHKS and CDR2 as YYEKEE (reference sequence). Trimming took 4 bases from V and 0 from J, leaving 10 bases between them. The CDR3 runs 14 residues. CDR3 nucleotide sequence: TGTGCCAGCAGCCGAGGGGGGATGAACACTGAAGCTTTCTTT. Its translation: CASSRGGMNTEAFF.

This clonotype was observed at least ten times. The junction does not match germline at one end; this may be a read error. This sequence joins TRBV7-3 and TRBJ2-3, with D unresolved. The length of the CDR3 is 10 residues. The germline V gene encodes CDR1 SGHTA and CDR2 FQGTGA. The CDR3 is CASSSRSRNF. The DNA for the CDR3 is TGTGCCAGCAGCTCCAGGTCCCGGAATTTT.

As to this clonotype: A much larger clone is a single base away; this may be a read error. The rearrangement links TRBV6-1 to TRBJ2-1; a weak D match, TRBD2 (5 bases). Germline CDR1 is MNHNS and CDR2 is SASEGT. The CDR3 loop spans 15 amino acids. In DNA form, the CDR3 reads TGTGCCGGCAGGAGGACGTGGGGCTCCTACAATGAGCAGTTCTTC. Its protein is CAGRRTWGSYNEQFF.

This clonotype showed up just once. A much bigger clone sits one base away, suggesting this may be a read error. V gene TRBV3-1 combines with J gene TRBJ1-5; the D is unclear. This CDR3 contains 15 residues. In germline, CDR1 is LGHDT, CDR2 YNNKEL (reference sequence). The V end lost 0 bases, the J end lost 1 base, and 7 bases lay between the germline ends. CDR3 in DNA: TGTGCCAGCAGCCAAGATCTGGGGAGCAATCAGCCCCAGCATTTT. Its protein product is CASSQDLGSNQPQHF.